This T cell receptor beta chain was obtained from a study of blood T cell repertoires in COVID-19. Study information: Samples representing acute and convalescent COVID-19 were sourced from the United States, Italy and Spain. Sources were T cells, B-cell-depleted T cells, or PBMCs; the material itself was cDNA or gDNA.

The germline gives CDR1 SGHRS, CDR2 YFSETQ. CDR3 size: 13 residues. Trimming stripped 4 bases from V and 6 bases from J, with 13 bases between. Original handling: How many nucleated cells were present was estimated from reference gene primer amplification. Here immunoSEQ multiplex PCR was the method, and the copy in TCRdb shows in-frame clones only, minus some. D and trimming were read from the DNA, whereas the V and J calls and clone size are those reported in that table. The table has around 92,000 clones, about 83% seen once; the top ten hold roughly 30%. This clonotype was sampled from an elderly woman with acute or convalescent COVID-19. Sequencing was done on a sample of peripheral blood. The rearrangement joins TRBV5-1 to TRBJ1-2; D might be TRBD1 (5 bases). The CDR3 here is CASSGAGKDGYTF. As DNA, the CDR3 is TGCGCCAGCAGCGGAGCAGGGAAAGATGGCTACACCTTC.